These 11 T cell receptor beta chains were sequenced from one sample in a study of T-cell memory formation after mild COVID-19. Each CDR3 protein gets one entry after TCRdb re-called the 5' RACE reads with MiXCR. The sample carries fewer than 650,000 distinct CDR3 sequences, roughly 22% recorded once. Sequenced: PBMCs or a T cell subset sorted from them (not recorded which). The receptors here all came from an adult woman who had mild COVID-19 (a few samples of this study predate the infection). Cell type and time point are not known.

This clonotype was observed a handful of times. The rearrangement uses TRBV25-1 and TRBJ1-1, with no clear D. Between the trimmed V and J ends, which lost 0 bases and 4 bases, there was a span of 9 bases. Germline CDR1 is MGHDK and CDR2 is SYGVNS. The CDR3 runs 14 residues. CDR3: CASSEYYPSTEAFF. CDR3 bases: TGTGCCAGCAGTGAATATTATCCGAGCACTGAAGCTTTCTTT. Together with reference TRBV25-1 and TRBJ1-1, the CDR3 gives the full variable domain: EADIYQTPRYLVIGTGKKITLECSQTMGHDKMYWYQQDPGMELHLIHYSYGVNSTEKGDLSSESTVSRIRTEHFPLTLESARPSHTSQYLCASSEYYPSTEAFFGQGTRLTVV.

The rearrangement links TRBV7-9 to TRBJ1-2; D is ambiguous. Germline V gene data show CDR1 as SEHNR and CDR2 as FQNEAQ (reference sequence). The CDR3 loop spans 14 amino acids. Trimming removed 1 base from V and 8 bases from J, with 14 bases in between. CDR3 coding DNA: TGTGCCAGCAGCTTAGGCCAGGTTTTCTTGGGCTACACCTTC. This gives the protein CASSLGQVFLGYTF.

The chain links TRBV30 to TRBJ2-3; 13 bases align to TRBD2. V dropped 4 bases and J dropped 5; count of bases not matched to a gene: 6. CDR3 length equals 15 residues. CDR1 is GTSNPN, CDR2 SVGIG, per germline (reference sequence). CDR3 amino acids: CAWTGGTSGVDTQYF. The CDR3 bases are TGTGCCTGGACTGGAGGGACTAGCGGGGTAGATACGCAGTATTTT.

At least ten counts were recorded for this clonotype. V is TRBV30 and J is TRBJ1-1; D is possibly TRBD1 (5 bases). The CDR3 covers 12 residues. The ends were cut back, 2 bases at V and 4 bases at J, with 8 bases in the middle. Germline lookup yields CDR1 GTSNPN and CDR2 SVGIG (reference sequence). CDR3 DNA: TGTGCCTGGAGTCGGGGGGGCACTGAAGCTTTCTTT. This gives the protein CAWSRGGTEAFF.

The chain uses TRBV18 and TRBJ2-3; 8 bases line up with TRBD1. Germline trimming cut 3 bases from V and 0 bases from J; bases unmatched to any gene: 11. The CDR3 spans 18 residues. Looked up from germline, CDR1 is KGHSH and CDR2 is LQKENI. CDR3 sequence: CASSPLRRDRTSTDTQYF. The CDR3 bases are TGTGCCAGCTCACCGCTCCGCCGGGACAGGACTAGCACAGATACGCAGTATTTT.

The chain carries TRBV30 and TRBJ1-5; no definite D call. The CDR3 extends over 13 amino acids. CDR1 is GTSNPN and CDR2 is SVGIG in the germline V gene (reference sequence). Trimming shortened V by 0 bases and J by 3 bases, and 6 bases separated the two germline ends. The chain's CDR3 is CAWSVDHNQPQHF. The CDR3 region has the DNA TGTGCCTGGAGTGTGGACCACAATCAGCCCCAGCATTTT.

This clonotype was picked up a small number of times. V gene TRBV7-9 combines with J gene TRBJ1-2, with D tentatively TRBD1 (6 bases). This CDR3 spans 13 amino acids. Germline V gene lookup returns CDR1 SEHNR and CDR2 FQNEAQ (reference sequence). Trimming took off 5 bases at V and 6 bases at J, with 13 bases between the two ends. The chain's CDR3 is CASSKQGADGYTF. CDR3 nucleotide sequence: TGTGCCAGCAGCAAACAGGGAGCGGATGGCTACACCTTC.

J is TRBJ1-2 and V is TRBV4-3; 9 bases are a match to TRBD1. V was clipped by 0 bases and J by 8 bases; unmatched bases: 4. Germline CDR1 reads LGHNA; CDR2 reads YSLEER. The length of the CDR3 is 14 residues. In nucleotides, the CDR3 is TGCGCCAGCAGCCAAGATGACAGGGGGGACGGCTACACCTTC. Amino acid sequence: CASSQDDRGDGYTF.

This clonotype came up a few times. The chain links TRBV15 to TRBJ2-7; D is unclear. Trimming took off 3 bases at V and 7 bases at J, with 13 bases between the two ends. This CDR3 region has 13 residues. Germline CDR1 reads LNHNV; CDR2 reads YYDKDF (reference sequence). This CDR3 is CATSSISAGEQYF. DNA of the CDR3: TGTGCCACCAGCAGCATAAGCGCTGGAGAGCAGTACTTC. Using reference TRBV15 and TRBJ2-7 for the parts outside the CDR3, the full variable domain is DAMVIQNPRYQVTQFGKPVTLSCSQTLNHNVMYWYQQKSSQAPKLLFHYYDKDFNNEADTPDNFQSRRPNTSFCFLDIRSPGLGDTAMYLCATSSISAGEQYFGPGTRLTVT.

This clonotype was detected only a few times. The chain couples TRBV24-1 to TRBJ2-2; 10 nucleotides match TRBD2. Germline CDR1 reads KGHDR; CDR2 reads SFDVKD. V shed 7 bases and J 7 bases; nucleotides not matched to a gene: 5. The CDR3 runs to 14 residues. In nucleotides, the CDR3 is TGTGCCACCAGGGCTAGCGGGAGTATCGGGGAGCTGTTTTTT. It encodes CATRASGSIGELFF.

In this sample, this clonotype turned up a few times. The J gene is TRBJ1-1, the V gene TRBV19; D uncertain. The CDR3 spans 15 residues. Between the trimmed V and J ends, which lost 6 bases and 1 base, there was a span of 15 bases. In germline, CDR1 is LNHDA, CDR2 SQIVND (reference sequence). CDR3 sequence: CASRVDPGSNTEAFF. The CDR3 DNA follows: TGTGCCAGTAGGGTGGACCCGGGGTCGAACACTGAAGCTTTCTTT.